The rows below give T cell receptor beta chains drawn from one sample of a study of T-cell reconstitution after alpha-beta-depleted transplantation in children. TCRdb used MiXCR to reprocess the PCR reads, holding one entry per CDR3 protein. In the table there are a few hundred thousand distinct CDR3 sequences, 9.5% to 15% of which are singletons. The sample here was PBMCs from the stem cell graft donor, taken from the stem cell graft. These TCRs come from a human donor who donated a stem cell graft to a child with combined immunodeficiency. Each CDR3 is given with its conserved first and last residue. D genes are given only for firm matches. Size tells how often a clone was seen (once, few, many) or the class of an expanded clone, and some rows leave it out.

v_gene: TRBV6-1; j_gene: TRBJ1-4; d_gene: -; abundance: -; CDR3aa: CASSEGAANEKLFF
v_gene: TRBV12-3/TRBV12-4; j_gene: TRBJ2-1; d_gene: -; abundance: many; CDR3aa: CASSLVASWEFF
v_gene: TRBV4-3; j_gene: TRBJ2-7; d_gene: TRBD2; abundance: many; CDR3aa: CASSQDGGVSYEQYF
v_gene: TRBV20-1; j_gene: TRBJ2-3; d_gene: TRBD1; abundance: few; CDR3aa: CSARDNGHPAQGVQYF
v_gene: TRBV9; j_gene: TRBJ2-7; d_gene: -; abundance: many; CDR3aa: CASSVEGQGGHEQYF
v_gene: TRBV27; j_gene: TRBJ2-1; d_gene: TRBD2; abundance: -; CDR3aa: CASRTSGGPYNEQFF
v_gene: TRBV5-1; j_gene: TRBJ1-4; d_gene: -; abundance: -; CDR3aa: CASSLVTSHGGEKLFF
v_gene: TRBV10-3; j_gene: TRBJ2-1; d_gene: TRBD2; abundance: many; CDR3aa: CATSGDNEQFF
v_gene: TRBV5-1; j_gene: TRBJ2-3; d_gene: -; abundance: many; CDR3aa: CASSLDGVAVTSTDTQYF
v_gene: TRBV6-2/TRBV6-3; j_gene: TRBJ2-7; d_gene: -; abundance: -; CDR3aa: CASRNGGSSYEQYF
v_gene: TRBV6-5; j_gene: TRBJ1-6; d_gene: -; abundance: many; CDR3aa: CASSLRGGPLHF
v_gene: TRBV7-8; j_gene: TRBJ2-1; d_gene: -; abundance: few; CDR3aa: CASSRQASYNEQFF
v_gene: TRBV7-3; j_gene: TRBJ2-7; d_gene: -; abundance: -; CDR3aa: CASSLSGGQQYEQYF
v_gene: TRBV20-1; j_gene: TRBJ1-5; d_gene: -; abundance: few; CDR3aa: CSAGEGPYSNQPQHF
v_gene: TRBV20-1; j_gene: TRBJ2-1; d_gene: TRBD2; abundance: many; CDR3aa: CSARLAGEWNEQFF
v_gene: TRBV12-3/TRBV12-4; j_gene: TRBJ2-1; d_gene: -; abundance: many; CDR3aa: CASSLVGPYNEQFF
v_gene: TRBV10-3; j_gene: TRBJ2-3; d_gene: -; abundance: -; CDR3aa: CAISMGQSTDTQYF
v_gene: TRBV14; j_gene: TRBJ2-7; d_gene: TRBD1; abundance: few; CDR3aa: CASRPGTGVHEQYF
v_gene: TRBV30; j_gene: TRBJ2-7; d_gene: TRBD1; abundance: -; CDR3aa: CAWSAGTGVFFGYEQYF
v_gene: TRBV4-3; j_gene: TRBJ1-1; d_gene: -; abundance: many; CDR3aa: CASSRANTEAFF
v_gene: TRBV12-3/TRBV12-4; j_gene: TRBJ1-1; d_gene: -; abundance: few; CDR3aa: CASSVLTGPTEAFF
v_gene: TRBV3-1; j_gene: TRBJ2-7; d_gene: TRBD1; abundance: -; CDR3aa: CASSRDSESYEQYF
v_gene: TRBV28; j_gene: TRBJ2-7; d_gene: TRBD2; abundance: many; CDR3aa: CASKRGSSGAEQYF
v_gene: TRBV15; j_gene: TRBJ2-3; d_gene: TRBD2; abundance: -; CDR3aa: CATSRLIAGGADTQYF
v_gene: TRBV6-5; j_gene: TRBJ2-1; d_gene: -; abundance: -; CDR3aa: CASSYSAVSSYNEQFF
v_gene: TRBV21-1; j_gene: TRBJ2-7; d_gene: -; abundance: -; CDR3aa: CAPQATREQYF
v_gene: TRBV7-9; j_gene: TRBJ2-1; d_gene: TRBD2; abundance: few; CDR3aa: CASSSLSGGASNEQFF
v_gene: TRBV11-2; j_gene: TRBJ1-6; d_gene: -; abundance: -; CDR3aa: CASSLDRPPPLHF
v_gene: TRBV10-3; j_gene: TRBJ2-3; d_gene: -; abundance: -; CDR3aa: CAIRTPYTDTQYF
v_gene: TRBV15; j_gene: TRBJ2-3; d_gene: -; abundance: -; CDR3aa: CATSRDSSPVGTDTQYF
v_gene: TRBV20-1; j_gene: TRBJ2-1; d_gene: -; abundance: many; CDR3aa: CSAREVGLALRYNEQFF
v_gene: TRBV5-5; j_gene: TRBJ2-3; d_gene: TRBD2; abundance: -; CDR3aa: CASSLPSGATDTQYF
v_gene: TRBV19; j_gene: TRBJ2-1; d_gene: TRBD2; abundance: -; CDR3aa: CASSIGGLAGEQFF
v_gene: TRBV24-1; j_gene: TRBJ2-7; d_gene: TRBD1; abundance: few; CDR3aa: CATSDPGQGNSYEQYF
v_gene: TRBV6-5; j_gene: TRBJ1-1; d_gene: -; abundance: -; CDR3aa: CATGLGTEAFF
v_gene: TRBV7-9; j_gene: TRBJ2-1; d_gene: -; abundance: -; CDR3aa: CASSPFGQGQYNEQFF
v_gene: TRBV7-9; j_gene: TRBJ1-2; d_gene: -; abundance: many; CDR3aa: CASSLEGHGYTF
v_gene: TRBV4-3; j_gene: TRBJ1-5; d_gene: -; abundance: -; CDR3aa: CASSQNAGVSNQPQHF
v_gene: TRBV5-2; j_gene: TRBJ2-6; d_gene: -; abundance: few; CDR3aa: CASNYWGGQASGANVLTF
v_gene: TRBV28; j_gene: TRBJ2-2; d_gene: -; abundance: many; CDR3aa: CASSGTTNTGELFF
v_gene: TRBV12-3/TRBV12-4; j_gene: TRBJ1-5; d_gene: -; abundance: few; CDR3aa: CASSPQGPWPQHF
v_gene: TRBV7-2; j_gene: TRBJ2-1; d_gene: TRBD2; abundance: many; CDR3aa: CASSVGLAGSSEQFF
v_gene: TRBV28; j_gene: TRBJ2-7; d_gene: TRBD1; abundance: few; CDR3aa: CASSLLGPTGGAFYEQYF
v_gene: TRBV20-1; j_gene: TRBJ2-3; d_gene: -; abundance: many; CDR3aa: CSASGWSSDTQYF
v_gene: TRBV4-3; j_gene: TRBJ2-1; d_gene: TRBD1; abundance: few; CDR3aa: CASSQEIGGTGSEQFF
v_gene: TRBV29-1; j_gene: TRBJ2-3; d_gene: -; abundance: -; CDR3aa: CSVAGPGSTDTQYF
v_gene: TRBV29-1; j_gene: TRBJ1-2; d_gene: -; abundance: -; CDR3aa: CSVDSRSSTYGYTF
v_gene: TRBV12-3/TRBV12-4; j_gene: TRBJ2-1; d_gene: -; abundance: few; CDR3aa: CASSLVFPFPSQPGRSYNEQFF
v_gene: TRBV12-3/TRBV12-4; j_gene: TRBJ2-3; d_gene: -; abundance: few; CDR3aa: CASSLWSKDTQYF
v_gene: TRBV6-1; j_gene: TRBJ2-1; d_gene: -; abundance: few; CDR3aa: CASSAYLYNEQFF
v_gene: TRBV11-1; j_gene: TRBJ1-2; d_gene: -; abundance: -; CDR3aa: CASSGMGEGYTF
v_gene: TRBV20-1; j_gene: TRBJ2-1; d_gene: -; abundance: few; CDR3aa: CSASSQGRVSREQFF
v_gene: TRBV20-1; j_gene: TRBJ2-7; d_gene: -; abundance: -; CDR3aa: CSASDEIYEQYF